The 14 T cell receptor delta chains below were found in one sample sequenced in a study of gamma-delta T cells after stem cell transplantation. TCRdb re-called the RT-PCR reads with CATT. The profile shows 1,100 to 1,500 delta-chain clones, less than 8.5% of them singletons. Sequenced material: gamma-delta T cells. The receptors come from a human donor. It is not recorded whose cells these are; they may come from a transplant donor.

By sample share, this clone is medium-sized. The CDR3 spells CALGERCFLPWGIPYTDKLIF. The CDR3 nucleotides are TGTGCTCTTGGGGAAAGGTGCTTCCTACCCTGGGGGATACCTTACACCGATAAACTCATCTTT. This chain uses TRDV1 with TRDJ1, with 11 bases that match TRDD3. The CDR3 has 21 amino acids. The trim removed 2 bases at V and 0 bases at J, leaving 17 bases unmatched. Germline values: CDR1 TSWWSYY, CDR2 QGS.

This clone turned up a few times. This DNA translates differently at residue 13 from the TCRdb protein, which is that of a much larger clone; a read error is likely, and the protein shown is the DNA's own translation. Here the CDR3 reads CACDTASGGSHPGSWDTRQMFF. CDR3 in DNA: TGTGCCTGTGACACCGCGTCTGGGGGATCGCACCCGGGCTCCTGGGACACCCGACAGATGTTTTTC. The rearrangement joins TRDV2 to TRDJ3, with 9 positions matching TRDD3. CDR1 is GEAIGNYY, CDR2 EKD, per germline. The CDR3 covers 22 residues. Trimming at V came to 0 bases and at J to 0 bases, leaving 14 bases not matched to a gene.

The V and J genes are TRDV2 and TRDJ1, with TRDD3 matching over 9 bases. V was pared by 1 base and J by 2 bases, with 13 bases of the junction left unmatched. Germline CDR1 reads GEAIGNYY; CDR2 reads EKD. The CDR3 extends over 18 amino acids. In DNA form, the CDR3 reads TGTGCCTGTGACACTTTAGTTGTACTGGGGGACGAGACCGATAAACTCATCTTT. Amino acids: CACDTLVVLGDETDKLIF.

Points on this clone: The protein given by TCRdb reflects a much larger clone and differs at residue 20 from this DNA's translation, likely from a read error; the protein shown is the DNA's translation. The chain joins TRDV2 to TRDJ1; 13 bases are a match to TRDD3. The CDR3 is made up of 22 amino acids. The junction had 31 bases not matched to a gene; V was cut back by 0 bases and J by 13 bases. Germline V CDR1 and CDR2: GEAIGNYY, EKD. DNA of the CDR3: TGTGCCTGTGACACCGTGTTATCCTTCCGAGACCAACCTACTGGGGGATACGAAGGACCCATCTTT. The encoded protein is CACDTVLSFRDQPTGGYEGPIF.

This clone was picked up a small number of times. This sequence is one base from a far larger clone and is likely a read error. The sample holds other DNA sequences that translate to the same CDR3. The chain joins TRDV2 to TRDJ1, with no clear D. Germline CDR1 GEAIGNYY, CDR2 EKD. This CDR3 spans 14 amino acids. Here the CDR3 DNA reads TGTGCCTGTGACCCATTACTAAACACTGATAAACTCATCTTT. This gives the protein CACDPLLNTDKLIF.

On this clone itself: TCRdb has a much larger clone's protein, which differs at residue 3 from the translation of this DNA, likely because of a read error; what is shown is the protein translated from the DNA. This chain uses TRDV2 with TRDJ3; TRDD3 agrees at 10 bases. There are 19 residues in the CDR3. In germline, CDR1 is GEAIGNYY, CDR2 EKD. In DNA, the CDR3 is TGTGCCCGTGACCCTACTGGGGGATCCCGCTCCTGGGACACCCGACAGATGTTTTTC. Translation gives CARDPTGGSRSWDTRQMFF.

A few counts support this clone. A far larger clone is off by one base, so a read error is likely. Other DNA sequences from this sample encode an identical CDR3 as well. The chain is built from TRDV2 and TRDJ1; 12 bases match TRDD3. Germline V CDR1 and CDR2: GEAIGNYY, EKD. This CDR3 region has 19 residues. Trimming cost V 0 bases and J 0 bases; bases outside gene matches: 10. The CDR3 DNA is TGTGCCTGTGACACCGTCGGCCTGGGGGATACGCCGTACACCGATAAACTCATCTTT. Amino acids: CACDTVGLGDTPYTDKLIF.

This clone was recorded a few times. Translating this DNA gives a protein that differs at residue 11 from the TCRdb one, which belongs to a much larger clone; a read error is likely, and the protein shown is this translation. The chain combines TRDV2 with TRDJ1; 8 bases map to TRDD3. Germline assignment: CDR1 GEAIGNYY and CDR2 EKD. The CDR3 is 15 amino acids. The V segment lost 0 bases and the J segment 7 bases; nucleotides outside the gene matches: 9. CDR3 DNA: TGTGCCTGTGACACCGTGGGGGATTATCCTGGTAAACTCATCTTT. Translating gives CACDTVGDYPGKLIF.

Comments on this clone: TCRdb's protein, taken from a much larger clone, differs from this DNA's translation at residue 15, likely owing to a read error; the protein displayed comes from the DNA. The rearrangement links TRDV2 to TRDJ1, with 7 bases fitting TRDD3. This CDR3 has 21 residues. V trimming: 0 bases; J trimming: 1 base; junction bases outside the gene matches: 22. Germline V lookup: CDR1 GEAIGNYY, CDR2 EKD. The CDR3 spells CACDTVKAGDRRSTCTDKLIF. The CDR3 DNA reads as TGTGCCTGTGACACCGTCAAAGCTGGGGATAGGAGGTCGACGTGCACCGATAAACTCATCTTT.

This clone was seen a few times. The amino acid sequence in TCRdb belongs to a much larger clone and departs from this DNA's translation at residue 7, likely a sequencing read error; the sequence shown is translated from the DNA. V usage is TRDV2 and J usage is TRDJ1, with D unresolved. The CDR3 is 13 residues long. Germline CDR1 GEAIGNYY, CDR2 EKD. With 4 bases removed from V and 1 base from J, the gap between germline ends came to 9 bases. Here the CDR3 DNA reads TGTGCCTGTGATGCTATCCGCACCGATAAACTCATCTTT. Its translation is CACDAIRTDKLIF.

By proportion, this clone is large. Distinct nucleotide sequences in the sample also encode this CDR3. The rearrangement joins TRDV2 to TRDJ3; D is ambiguous. With 3 bases removed from V and 0 bases from J, the gap between germline ends came to 14 bases. The CDR3 totals 18 residues. CDR1 is GEAIGNYY and CDR2 is EKD in the germline V gene. The CDR3 DNA reads TGTGCCTGTGACCCAACCGGGCTTCACTCCTGGGACACCCGACAGATGTTTTTC. Translation: CACDPTGLHSWDTRQMFF.

As regards this clone: The protein recorded in TCRdb matches a much larger clone and deviates from this DNA's translation at residue 5, suggesting a read error; the protein here is obtained by translating the DNA. The rearrangement links TRDV2 to TRDJ1, with 11 bases identical to TRDD3. V trimming: 3 bases; J trimming: 0 bases; junction bases outside the gene matches: 14. Germline V lookup: CDR1 GEAIGNYY, CDR2 EKD. The CDR3 is 19 amino acids. The CDR3 DNA reads as TGTGCCTGTGACGCCGTCGGCCTGGGGGATACACCGTACACCGATAAACTCATCTTT. Translating it yields CACDAVGLGDTPYTDKLIF.

This clone is labeled as large. The identical CDR3 is also encoded by other nucleotide sequences in the sample. This chain links TRDV2 with TRDJ1, with TRDD3 identical over 13 bases. V shed 4 bases, J shed 0 bases, and the junction held 7 bases outside the gene matches. The CDR3 runs to 17 residues. CDR1 and CDR2 from the germline V gene are GEAIGNYY and EKD. The CDR3 loop is CACDVLGDTAYTDKLIF. CDR3 bases: TGTGCCTGTGATGTACTGGGGGATACGGCGTACACCGATAAACTCATCTTT.

On this clone: The TCRdb protein comes from a much larger clone and disagrees with this DNA's translation at residue 4, likely due to a read error; the protein given here is derived from the DNA. The rearrangement uses TRDV2 and TRDJ1; 10 nucleotides line up with TRDD3. The germline gives CDR1 GEAIGNYY, CDR2 EKD. With V trimmed by 5 bases and J by 2 bases, 10 bases remained unmatched. This CDR3 comprises 16 residues. CDR3 nucleotides: TGTGCCTGTGGCCACATAACTGGGGGATTTACCGATAAACTCATCTTT. Translated: CACGHITGGFTDKLIF.